These T cell receptor beta chains were read from a single sample in a study of identical twins. TCRdb passed the 5' RACE reads through MiXCR, listing each CDR3 protein once. Altogether approximately 590,000 distinct CDR3 sequences are present, around a tenth being singletons, with the ten largest covering roughly 3%. The data were also submitted as part of a second study, on yellow fever vaccine responses in identical twins.

The sequencing sample was made of PBMCs. The source of these receptors is a woman younger than 35 in good health. The CDR3 runs from the conserved cysteine through the conserved F or W. The D gene is left open where the match is weak. The size field is filled for only some rows; it gives once, few, many or a size class.

D,J,size,V,DNA,CDR3
NA,TRBJ1-5,many,TRBV12-3/TRBV12-4,TGTGCCAGCAGTTTACCCGGGCAGCCCCAGCATTTT,CASSLPGQPQHF
NA,TRBJ1-4,NA,TRBV5-1,TGCGCCAGCAGCTTGACCACAGGGTCCTACGAAAAACTGTTTTTT,CASSLTTGSYEKLFF
NA,TRBJ1-4,many,TRBV7-2,TGTGCCAGCAGCCGAACAGGGTACAATAATGAAAAACTGTTTTTT,CASSRTGYNNEKLFF
NA,TRBJ2-7,few,TRBV7-9,TGTGCCAGCAGCTGGGAACTCGAGCAGTACTTC,CASSWELEQYF
TRBD2,TRBJ2-5,few,TRBV3-1,TGTGCCAGCAGCCAGGTCGGCGGGGGGGCCGAAGAGACCCAGTACTTC,CASSQVGGGAEETQYF
NA,TRBJ2-2,few,TRBV11-2,TGTGCCAGCAGCGCACGGGACGGGAGCACCGGGGAGCTGTTTTTT,CASSARDGSTGELFF
NA,TRBJ2-2,few,TRBV15,TGTGCCACCAGCAGAGAGATAAACACCGGGGAGCTGTTTTTT,CATSREINTGELFF
NA,TRBJ2-5,NA,TRBV7-6,TGTGCCAGCAGCCCGTTACGGAAAGAGACCCAGTACTTC,CASSPLRKETQYF
NA,TRBJ2-5,NA,TRBV28,TGTGCCAGCAGTCCGATGAGAACGGGGGCTGGGGAGACCCAGTACTTC,CASSPMRTGAGETQYF
NA,TRBJ2-5,NA,TRBV7-9,TGTGCCAGCAGCTCTCAGGAGACAAGGCCCCAAGAGACCCAGTACTTC,CASSSQETRPQETQYF
NA,TRBJ1-6,few,TRBV20-1,TGCAGTGCTAGAGGGGCAGTGAATTCACCCCTCCACTTT,CSARGAVNSPLHF
NA,TRBJ2-7,few,TRBV7-9,TGTGCCAGCAGCTTATCCCCGGATTTTGTCTACTACGAGCAGTACTTC,CASSLSPDFVYYEQYF
NA,TRBJ1-1,few,TRBV6-2/TRBV6-3,TGTGCCAGCAGTACTAAATGGACACCGAACACTGAAGCTTTCTTT,CASSTKWTPNTEAFF
NA,TRBJ1-5,many,TRBV16,TGTGCCAGCAGCCCCCAGGGCGGGGGCGGGCAGCCCCAGCATTTT,CASSPQGGGGQPQHF
NA,TRBJ1-6,few,TRBV6-1,TGTGCCAGCAGGGCGGTTCAGGGGTATAGTTCACCCCTCCACTTT,CASRAVQGYSSPLHF